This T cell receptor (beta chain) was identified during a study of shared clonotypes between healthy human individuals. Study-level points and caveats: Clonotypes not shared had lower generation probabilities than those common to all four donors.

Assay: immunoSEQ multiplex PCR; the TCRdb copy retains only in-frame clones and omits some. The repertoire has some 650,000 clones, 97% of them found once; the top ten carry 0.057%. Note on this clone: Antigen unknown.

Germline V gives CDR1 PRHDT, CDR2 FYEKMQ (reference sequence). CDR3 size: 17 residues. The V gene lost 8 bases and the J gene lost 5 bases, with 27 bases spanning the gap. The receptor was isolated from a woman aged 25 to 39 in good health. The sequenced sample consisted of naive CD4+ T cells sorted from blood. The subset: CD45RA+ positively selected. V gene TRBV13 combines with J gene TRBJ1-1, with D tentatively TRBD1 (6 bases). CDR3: CASLGPYPDRPTTEAFF. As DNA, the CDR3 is TGTGCCAGCCTCGGGCCTTACCCCGACAGGCCTACAACTGAAGCTTTCTTT.